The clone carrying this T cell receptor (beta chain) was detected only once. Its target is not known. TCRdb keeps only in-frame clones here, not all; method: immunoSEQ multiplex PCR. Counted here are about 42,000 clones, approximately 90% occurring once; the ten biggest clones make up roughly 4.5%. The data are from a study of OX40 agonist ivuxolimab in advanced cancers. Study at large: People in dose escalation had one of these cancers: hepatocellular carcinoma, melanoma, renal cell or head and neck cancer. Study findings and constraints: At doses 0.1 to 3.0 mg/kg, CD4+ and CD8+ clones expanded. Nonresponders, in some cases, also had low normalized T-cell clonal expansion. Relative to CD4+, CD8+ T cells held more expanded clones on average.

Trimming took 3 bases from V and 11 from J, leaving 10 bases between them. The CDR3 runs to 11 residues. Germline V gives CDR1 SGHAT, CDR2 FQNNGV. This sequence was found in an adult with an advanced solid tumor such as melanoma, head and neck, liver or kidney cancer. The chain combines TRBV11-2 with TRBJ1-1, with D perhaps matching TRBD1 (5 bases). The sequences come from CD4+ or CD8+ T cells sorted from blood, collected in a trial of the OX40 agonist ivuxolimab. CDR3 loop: CASSLGPGAFF. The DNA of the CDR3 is TGTGCCAGCAGCTTGGGACCAGGGGCTTTCTTT.